Below, one T cell receptor (beta chain) is given with its context. This sample was taken from a study of blood T cell repertoires in COVID-19. Study information: COVID-19 samples from acute and convalescent phases originated in the United States, Italy and Spain. T cells, B-cell-depleted T cells, or PBMCs provided the cDNA or gDNA that served as material.

Study processing details: Estimates of nucleated cell counts were drawn from the amplification of reference gene primers. Here immunoSEQ multiplex PCR was the method, and the copy in TCRdb shows in-frame clones only, minus some. The V and J calls and clone size come from that table; D and trimming were worked out from the DNA. The sample has hundreds of thousands of clones, roughly four fifths seen once; the top ten hold 8.9%. The ends were cut back, 2 bases at V and 7 bases at J, with 13 bases in the middle. CDR1 and CDR2 (germline): SGHRS, YFSETQ. This CDR3 has 15 amino acids. The rearrangement joins TRBV5-1 to TRBJ1-6; TRBD1 is a possible D gene (5 bases). The clonotype comes from an elderly man with acute or convalescent COVID-19. Sequenced material: peripheral blood. CDR3 sequence reads: CASSFAGGVNSPLHF. DNA of the CDR3: TGCGCCAGCAGCTTCGCGGGGGGGGTGAATTCACCCCTCCACTTT.